The clone carrying this T cell receptor (beta chain) appeared a few times. Antigen unknown. Treatment given: oral pan-JAK inhibitor, 5-10 mg twice daily. The study team obtained lesional scalp punch biopsies and peripheral blood from alopecia areata patients. The germline V gene has CDR1 GTSNPN and CDR2 SVGIG (reference sequence). Between the trimmed V and J ends, which lost 1 base and 1 base, there was a span of 9 bases. This CDR3 contains 14 residues. RNA extraction was followed by reverse transcription into cDNA, which acted as the sequencing template. Libraries were prepared by immunoSEQ multiplex PCR; TCRdb keeps only in-frame clonotypes and omits some of them. The sample lists 120,000 or so clones, about 59% seen once, with around 5.4% in the top ten. This record belongs to a study of CD8+ T cells in alopecia areata. The study, taken as a whole, reports: In scalp, tofacitinib significantly decreased clonality and expanded CD8+ clones among the top 100. Association of baseline CD8+ expansion with response is uncertain owing to one nonresponder.

This chain connects TRBV30 to TRBJ2-3, with D possibly being TRBD1 or TRBD2 (5 bases each). The sequenced sample was CD4+ T cells sorted from blood, obtained at week 4, from a patient treated with tofacitinib. The source of this sequence is a human donor with alopecia areata. The CDR3: CAWSGGDGTDTQYF. The DNA of the CDR3 is TGTGCCTGGAGTGGTGGGGACGGCACAGATACGCAGTATTTT.